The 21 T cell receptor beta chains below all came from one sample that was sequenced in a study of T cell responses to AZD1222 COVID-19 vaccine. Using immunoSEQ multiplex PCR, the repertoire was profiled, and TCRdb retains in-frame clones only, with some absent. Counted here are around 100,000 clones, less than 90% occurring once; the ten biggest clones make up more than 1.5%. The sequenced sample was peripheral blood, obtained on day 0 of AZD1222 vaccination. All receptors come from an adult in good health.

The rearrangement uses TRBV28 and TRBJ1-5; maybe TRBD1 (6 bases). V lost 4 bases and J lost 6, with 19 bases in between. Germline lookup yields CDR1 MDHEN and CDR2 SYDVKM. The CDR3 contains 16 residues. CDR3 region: CASSSPGQGIGQPQHF. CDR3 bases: TGTGCCAGCAGTTCCCCAGGCCAGGGGATCGGTCAGCCCCAGCATTTT.

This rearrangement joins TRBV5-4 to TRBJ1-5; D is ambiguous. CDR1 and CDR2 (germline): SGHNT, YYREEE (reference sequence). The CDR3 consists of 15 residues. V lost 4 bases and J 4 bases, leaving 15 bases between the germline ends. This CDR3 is CASSAGPGPNQPQHF. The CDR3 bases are TGTGCCAGCAGCGCCGGACCGGGCCCGAATCAGCCCCAGCATTTT. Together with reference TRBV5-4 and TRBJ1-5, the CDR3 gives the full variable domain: ETGVTQSPTHLIKTRGQQVTLRCSSQSGHNTVSWYQQALGQGPQFIFQYYREEENGRGNFPPRFSGLQFPNYSSELNVNALELDDSALYLCASSAGPGPNQPQHFGDGTRLSIL.

The DNA for the CDR3 is TGCGCCAGCAGCCAAGGATGGTACGCCTCCCAAGCTTTCTTT. Translation gives CASSQGWYASQAFF. J is TRBJ1-1 and V is TRBV4-1; D is ambiguous. Trimming cost V 1 base and J 9 bases, with 15 bases left between them. The V gene's germline CDR1 is MGHRA and CDR2 YSYEKL. This CDR3 is built from 14 residues.

CDR3 sequence reads: CASSSKRGGRNAGTGELFF. CDR3 in DNA: TGTGCCAGCAGCTCCAAGAGAGGGGGTCGGAACGCAGGTACCGGGGAGCTGTTTTTT. This sequence joins TRBV7-9 and TRBJ2-2; weak D call: TRBD1 (6 bases). The germline CDR1 and CDR2 sequences are SEHNR and FQNEAQ (reference sequence). This CDR3 comprises 19 residues. Trimming removed 4 bases from V and 5 bases from J, with 26 bases in between. The whole variable domain, remainder taken from reference TRBV7-9 and TRBJ2-2, is DTGVSQNPRHKITKRGQNVTFRCDPISEHNRLYWYRQTLGQGPEFLTYFQNEAQLEKSRLLSDRFSAERPKGSFSTLEIQRTEQGDSAMYLCASSSKRGGRNAGTGELFFGEGSRLTVL.

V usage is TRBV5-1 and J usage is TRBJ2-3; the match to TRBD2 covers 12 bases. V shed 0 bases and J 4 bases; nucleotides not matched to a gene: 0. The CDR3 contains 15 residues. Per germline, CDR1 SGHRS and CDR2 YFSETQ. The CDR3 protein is CASSLGLAGADTQYF. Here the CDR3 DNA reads TGCGCCAGCAGCTTGGGACTAGCGGGAGCAGATACGCAGTATTTT.

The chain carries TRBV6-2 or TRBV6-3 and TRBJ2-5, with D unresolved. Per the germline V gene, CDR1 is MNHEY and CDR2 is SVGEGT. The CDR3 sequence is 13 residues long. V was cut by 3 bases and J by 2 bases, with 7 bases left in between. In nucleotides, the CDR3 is TGTGCCAGCAGTTATTTAAATCAAGAGACCCAGTACTTC. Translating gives CASSYLNQETQYF.

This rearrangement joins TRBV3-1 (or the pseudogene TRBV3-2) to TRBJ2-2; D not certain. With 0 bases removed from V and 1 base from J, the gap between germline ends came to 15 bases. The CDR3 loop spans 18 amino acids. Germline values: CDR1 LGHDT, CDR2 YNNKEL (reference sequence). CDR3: CASSQEELGRENTGELFF. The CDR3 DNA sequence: TGTGCCAGCAGCCAAGAGGAATTGGGTCGAGAGAACACCGGGGAGCTGTTTTTT.

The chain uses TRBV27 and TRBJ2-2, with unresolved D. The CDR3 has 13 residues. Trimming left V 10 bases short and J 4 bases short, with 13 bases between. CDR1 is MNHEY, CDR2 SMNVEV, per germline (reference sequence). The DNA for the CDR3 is TGTGCCACCCACCCATTTATCACCGGGGAGCTGTTTTTT. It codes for CATHPFITGELFF.

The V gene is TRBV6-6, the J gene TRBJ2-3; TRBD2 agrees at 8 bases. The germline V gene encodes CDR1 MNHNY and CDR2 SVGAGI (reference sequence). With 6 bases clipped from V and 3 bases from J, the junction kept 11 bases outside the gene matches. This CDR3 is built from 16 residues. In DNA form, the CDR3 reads TGTGCCAGCAGAAGCACCAAAGCGGGAGCAACAGATACGCAGTATTTT. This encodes CASRSTKAGATDTQYF.

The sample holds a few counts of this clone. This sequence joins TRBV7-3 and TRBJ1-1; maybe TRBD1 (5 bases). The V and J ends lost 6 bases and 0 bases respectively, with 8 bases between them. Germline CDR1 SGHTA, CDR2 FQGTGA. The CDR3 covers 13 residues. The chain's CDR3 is CASRRDLNTEAFF. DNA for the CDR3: TGTGCCAGCAGAAGGGACCTGAACACTGAAGCTTTCTTT. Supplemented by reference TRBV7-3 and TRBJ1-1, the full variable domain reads GAGVSQTPSNKVTEKGKYVELRCDPISGHTALYWYRQSLGQGPEFLIYFQGTGAADDSGLPNDRFFAVRPEGSVSTLKIQRTERGDSAVYLCASRRDLNTEAFFGQGTRLTVV.

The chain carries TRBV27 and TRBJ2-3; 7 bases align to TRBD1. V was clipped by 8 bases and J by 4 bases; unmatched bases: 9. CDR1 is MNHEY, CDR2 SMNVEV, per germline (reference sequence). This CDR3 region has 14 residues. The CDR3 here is CASRPGTAPDTQYF. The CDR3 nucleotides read TGTGCCAGCCGTCCAGGGACAGCCCCAGATACGCAGTATTTT.

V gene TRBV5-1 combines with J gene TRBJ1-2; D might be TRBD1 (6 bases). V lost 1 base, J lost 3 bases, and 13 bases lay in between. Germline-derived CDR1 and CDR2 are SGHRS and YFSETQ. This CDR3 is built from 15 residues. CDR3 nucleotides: TGCGCCAGCAGCTTGATGTCTGGGGGCGACTATGGCTACACCTTC. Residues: CASSLMSGGDYGYTF.

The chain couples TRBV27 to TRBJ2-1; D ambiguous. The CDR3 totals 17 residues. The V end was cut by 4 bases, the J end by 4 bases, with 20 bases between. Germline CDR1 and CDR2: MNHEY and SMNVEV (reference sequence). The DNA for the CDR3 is TGTGCCAGCAGTTACCCCTCGCCCGGTGTCAGATACAATGAGCAGTTCTTC. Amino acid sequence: CASSYPSPGVRYNEQFF.

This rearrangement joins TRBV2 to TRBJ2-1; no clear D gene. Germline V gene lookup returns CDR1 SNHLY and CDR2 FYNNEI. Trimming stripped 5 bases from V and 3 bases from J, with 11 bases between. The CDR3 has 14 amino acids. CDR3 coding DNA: TGTGCCAGCAGTTTAGCAGTTAGCTACAATGAGCAGTTCTTC. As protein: CASSLAVSYNEQFF. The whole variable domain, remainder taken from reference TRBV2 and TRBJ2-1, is EPEVTQTPSHQVTQMGQEVILRCVPISNHLYFYWYRQILGQKVEFLVSFYNNEISEKSEIFDDQFSVERPDGSNFTLKIRSTKLEDSAMYFCASSLAVSYNEQFFGPGTRLTVL.

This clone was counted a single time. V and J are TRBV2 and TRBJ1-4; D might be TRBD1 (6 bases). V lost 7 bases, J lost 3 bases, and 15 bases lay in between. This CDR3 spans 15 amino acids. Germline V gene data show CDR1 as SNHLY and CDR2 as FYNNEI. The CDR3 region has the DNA TGTGCCAGCACCAGGAGGGGGAGCGCTAATGAAAAACTGTTTTTT. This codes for CASTRRGSANEKLFF.

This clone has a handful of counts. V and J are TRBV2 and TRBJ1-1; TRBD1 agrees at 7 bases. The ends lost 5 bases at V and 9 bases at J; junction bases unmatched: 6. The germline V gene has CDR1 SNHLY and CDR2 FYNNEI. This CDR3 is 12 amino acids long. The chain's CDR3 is CASSFGQDKAFF. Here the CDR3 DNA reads TGTGCCAGCAGTTTCGGACAGGACAAAGCTTTCTTT.

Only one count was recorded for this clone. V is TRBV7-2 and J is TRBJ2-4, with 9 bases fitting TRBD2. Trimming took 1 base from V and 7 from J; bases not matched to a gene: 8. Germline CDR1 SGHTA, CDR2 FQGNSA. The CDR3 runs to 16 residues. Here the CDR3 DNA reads TGTGCCAGCAGCTTAGTCCTAGCGGGACGTAGGAACATTCAGTACTTC. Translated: CASSLVLAGRRNIQYF.

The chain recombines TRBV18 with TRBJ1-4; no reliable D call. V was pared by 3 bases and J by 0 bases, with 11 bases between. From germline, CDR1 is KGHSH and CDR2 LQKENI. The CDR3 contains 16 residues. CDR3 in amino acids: CASSPRQRPTNEKLFF. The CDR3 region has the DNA TGTGCCAGCTCACCCCGACAAAGGCCAACTAATGAAAAACTGTTTTTT. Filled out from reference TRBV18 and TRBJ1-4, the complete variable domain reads NAGVMQNPRHLVRRRGQEARLRCSPMKGHSHVYWYRQLPEEGLKFMVYLQKENIIDESGMPKERFSAEFPKEGPSILRIQQVVRGDSAAYFCASSPRQRPTNEKLFFGSGTQLSVL.

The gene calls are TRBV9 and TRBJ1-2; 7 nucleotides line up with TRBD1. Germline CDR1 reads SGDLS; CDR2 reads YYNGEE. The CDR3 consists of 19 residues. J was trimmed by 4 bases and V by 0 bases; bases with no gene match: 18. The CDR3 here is CASSVGWSGQATNGYGYTF. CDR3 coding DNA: TGTGCCAGCAGCGTAGGATGGTCAGGACAGGCAACCAATGGCTATGGCTACACCTTC.

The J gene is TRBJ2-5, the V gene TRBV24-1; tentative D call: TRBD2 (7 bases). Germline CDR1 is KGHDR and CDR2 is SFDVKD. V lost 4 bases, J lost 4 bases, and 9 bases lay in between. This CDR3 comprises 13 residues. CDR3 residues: CATSEGGRETQYF. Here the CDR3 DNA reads TGTGCCACCAGTGAGGGGGGGCGAGAGACCCAGTACTTC.

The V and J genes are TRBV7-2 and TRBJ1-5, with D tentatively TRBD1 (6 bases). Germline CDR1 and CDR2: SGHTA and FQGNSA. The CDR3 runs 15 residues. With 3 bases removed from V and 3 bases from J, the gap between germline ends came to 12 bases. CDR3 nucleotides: TGTGCCAGCAGCTTGGGGGCTAACTCCAATCAGCCCCAGCATTTT. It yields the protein CASSLGANSNQPQHF. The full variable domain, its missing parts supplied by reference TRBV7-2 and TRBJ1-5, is GAGVSQSPSNKVTEKGKDVELRCDPISGHTALYWYRQSLGQGLEFLIYFQGNSAPDKSGLPSDRFSAERTGGSVSTLTIQRTQQEDSAVYLCASSLGANSNQPQHFGDGTRLSIL.